Listed below are T cell receptor beta chains from one sample, sequenced in a study of OX40 agonist ivuxolimab in advanced cancers. Sequencing was performed with immunoSEQ multiplex PCR; in TCRdb, only in-frame clones are kept and a portion is missing. The sample shows tens of thousands of clones, roughly 89% of them seen only once. The sample here was CD4+ or CD8+ T cells sorted from blood, taken in a trial of the OX40 agonist ivuxolimab. The source of these receptors is an adult with an advanced solid tumor such as melanoma, head and neck, liver or kidney cancer. CDR3s include the opening cysteine and the closing phenylalanine or tryptophan. The order of the fields is D gene, V gene, J gene, clone size, CDR3 protein, CDR3 DNA. A D gene is named only where the DNA matches it firmly. The size field is filled for only some rows; it gives once, few, many or a size class.

D: NA
V: TRBV19
J: TRBJ2-5
size: NA
CDR3: CASSSRSGGTGLETQYF
DNA: TGTGCCAGTAGTAGCCGAAGCGGGGGGACAGGGTTAGAGACCCAGTACTTC

D: TRBD2
V: TRBV9
J: TRBJ2-1
size: NA
CDR3: CASSAGGASTVDEQFF
DNA: TGTGCCAGCAGCGCCGGGGGGGCCTCGACTGTCGATGAGCAGTTCTTC

D: TRBD2
V: TRBV29-1
J: TRBJ2-1
size: NA
CDR3: CSVAGGRVISSYNEQFF
DNA: TGCAGCGTAGCAGGCGGGAGGGTCATAAGCTCCTACAATGAGCAGTTCTTC

D: TRBD1
V: TRBV6-1
J: TRBJ1-2
size: NA
CDR3: CASRLGQGFDYGYTF
DNA: TGTGCCAGCAGGTTGGGACAGGGGTTTGACTATGGCTACACCTTC

D: NA
V: TRBV7-8
J: TRBJ1-5
size: NA
CDR3: CASSRDSNQPQHF
DNA: TGTGCCAGCAGCCGGGACAGCAATCAGCCCCAGCATTTT

D: TRBD2
V: TRBV2
J: TRBJ2-1
size: NA
CDR3: CASSLGLADEQFF
DNA: TGTGCCAGCAGCCTCGGACTAGCGGATGAGCAGTTCTTC

D: TRBD1
V: TRBV5-1
J: TRBJ1-6
size: NA
CDR3: CASSTSTGRESPLHF
DNA: TGCGCCAGCAGCACCTCGACAGGGCGTGAATCACCCCTCCACTTT

D: NA
V: TRBV18
J: TRBJ2-6
size: NA
CDR3: CASSQGRDGNVLTF
DNA: TGTGCCAGCTCACAAGGCAGGGATGGCAACGTCCTGACTTTC

D: TRBD1
V: TRBV9
J: TRBJ2-2
size: NA
CDR3: CASSPWTGGNTGELFF
DNA: TGTGCCAGCAGCCCGTGGACAGGGGGCAACACCGGGGAGCTGTTTTTT

D: NA
V: TRBV27
J: TRBJ2-7
size: NA
CDR3: CASGAYEQYF
DNA: TGTGCCAGCGGGGCCTACGAGCAGTACTTC

D: NA
V: TRBV7-2
J: TRBJ2-7
size: NA
CDR3: CASSFFGRPQEQYF
DNA: TGTGCCAGCAGCTTTTTTGGCCGGCCGCAAGAGCAGTACTTC

D: TRBD1
V: TRBV5-1
J: TRBJ2-3
size: NA
CDR3: CASSFGTASTDTQYF
DNA: TGCGCCAGCAGCTTTGGGACAGCTAGCACAGATACGCAGTATTTT

D: TRBD2
V: TRBV7-6
J: TRBJ2-5
size: NA
CDR3: CASSLVASLRGGRETQYF
DNA: TGTGCCAGCAGCTTAGTGGCCTCCCTACGGGGGGGGCGGGAGACCCAGTACTTC

D: NA
V: TRBV6-5
J: TRBJ2-7
size: NA
CDR3: CASSFRGGLSYEQYF
DNA: TGTGCCAGCAGTTTCAGGGGGGGCCTCTCCTACGAGCAGTACTTC

D: NA
V: TRBV4-1
J: TRBJ2-7
size: NA
CDR3: CASSLGGSGLEQYF
DNA: TGCGCCAGCAGCCTGGGGGGCTCTGGGCTCGAGCAGTACTTC

D: NA
V: TRBV5-1
J: TRBJ2-5
size: NA
CDR3: CASSLQGSGETQYF
DNA: TGCGCCAGCAGCTTGCAGGGGTCCGGAGAGACCCAGTACTTC

D: TRBD1
V: TRBV18
J: TRBJ1-2
size: NA
CDR3: CASQPGQSNYGYTF
DNA: TGTGCCAGCCAACCGGGACAGTCTAACTATGGCTACACCTTC

D: NA
V: TRBV5-6
J: TRBJ2-3
size: few
CDR3: CASSQGGNTQYF
DNA: TGTGCCAGCAGCCAGGGGGGAAATACGCAGTATTTT

D: TRBD1
V: TRBV6-4
J: TRBJ2-2
size: NA
CDR3: CASSSGTASGELFF
DNA: TGTGCCAGCAGCTCCGGGACAGCGAGCGGGGAGCTGTTTTTT

D: TRBD2
V: TRBV5-1
J: TRBJ2-2
size: NA
CDR3: CASSFKFTSGGVTNTGELFF
DNA: TGCGCCAGCAGCTTTAAGTTTACTAGCGGGGGTGTAACGAACACCGGGGAGCTGTTTTTT

D: NA
V: TRBV6-5
J: TRBJ1-6
size: once
CDR3: CASSPTGSSFLPLHF
DNA: TGTGCCAGCAGTCCGACCGGGTCCTCTTTCTTACCCCTCCACTTT

D: TRBD1
V: TRBV12-5
J: TRBJ2-7
size: NA
CDR3: CASGSRDSTYEQYF
DNA: TGTGCTAGTGGTTCTCGGGACAGCACCTACGAGCAGTACTTC

D: TRBD1
V: TRBV18
J: TRBJ2-5
size: NA
CDR3: CASSPRPDRAQETQYF
DNA: TGTGCCAGCTCCCCCAGGCCCGACAGGGCCCAAGAGACCCAGTACTTC

D: NA
V: TRBV27
J: TRBJ1-2
size: NA
CDR3: CAKHGQPYGYTF
DNA: TGTGCCAAGCACGGACAGCCCTATGGCTACACCTTC

D: NA
V: TRBV5-1
J: TRBJ1-3
size: NA
CDR3: CASSLLGARGNTIYF
DNA: TGCGCCAGCAGCTTGTTGGGGGCAAGAGGAAACACCATATATTTT

D: NA
V: TRBV19
J: TRBJ1-1
size: NA
CDR3: CASTYSGSTEAFF
DNA: TGTGCCAGCACCTACTCGGGCAGCACTGAAGCTTTCTTT

D: TRBD1
V: TRBV9
J: TRBJ2-7
size: NA
CDR3: CASSEQPGQGYEQYF
DNA: TGTGCCAGCAGCGAACAACCGGGACAGGGGTACGAGCAGTACTTC

D: NA
V: TRBV27
J: TRBJ2-7
size: NA
CDR3: CASSTLPGVSSYEQYF
DNA: TGTGCCAGCAGTACCCTCCCCGGGGTAAGCTCCTACGAGCAGTACTTC

D: NA
V: TRBV27
J: TRBJ1-1
size: NA
CDR3: CASSLLQQGGKEAFF
DNA: TGTGCCAGCAGTTTATTGCAACAGGGAGGAAAGGAAGCTTTCTTT

D: NA
V: TRBV6-5
J: TRBJ1-1
size: NA
CDR3: CASSYSGKSNTEAFF
DNA: TGTGCCAGCAGTTACTCGGGGAAATCGAACACTGAAGCTTTCTTT